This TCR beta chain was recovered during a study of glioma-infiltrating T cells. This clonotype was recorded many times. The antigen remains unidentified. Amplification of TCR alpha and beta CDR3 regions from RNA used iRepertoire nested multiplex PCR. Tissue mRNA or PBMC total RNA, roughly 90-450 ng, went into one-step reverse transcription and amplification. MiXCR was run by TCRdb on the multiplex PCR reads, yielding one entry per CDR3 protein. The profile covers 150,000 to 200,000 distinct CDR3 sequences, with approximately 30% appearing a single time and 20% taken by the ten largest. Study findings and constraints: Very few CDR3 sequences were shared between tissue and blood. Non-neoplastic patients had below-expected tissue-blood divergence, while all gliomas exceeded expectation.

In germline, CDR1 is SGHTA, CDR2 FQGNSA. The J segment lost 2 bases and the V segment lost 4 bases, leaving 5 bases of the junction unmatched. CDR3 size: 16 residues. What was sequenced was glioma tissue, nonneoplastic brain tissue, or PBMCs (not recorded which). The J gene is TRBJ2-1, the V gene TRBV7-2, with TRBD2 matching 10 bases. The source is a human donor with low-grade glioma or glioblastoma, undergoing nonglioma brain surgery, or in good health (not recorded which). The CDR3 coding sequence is TGTGCCAGCAGCTCGCGGACTAGCGGAACCTACAATGAGCAGTTCTTC. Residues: CASSSRTSGTYNEQFF.